Sequencing of this T cell receptor (beta chain) was carried out in a study of Ad26.COV2.S vaccination and SARS-CoV-2 variants. Treatment noted: over 15 received Ad26.COV2.S at low or high dose, single or two shots; a few received placebo; per-sample allocation not given. On day 63 after the first injection, vaccine and placebo recipients gave samples. V was clipped by 5 bases and J by 2 bases, with 9 bases between them. Germline V gene data show CDR1 as SGHAT and CDR2 as FQDESV (reference sequence). CDR3 length: 14 residues. Assay: immunoSEQ multiplex PCR; the TCRdb copy retains only in-frame clones and omits some. This sample has around 340,000 clones, with 86% found just once.

The sequence was collected from a person aged 18 to 59 who received the Ad26.COV2.S COVID-19 vaccine or a placebo. The genes are TRBV11-1 and TRBJ1-4; D might be TRBD1 (6 bases). The sample in question was peripheral blood, obtained in a trial of Ad26.COV2.S vaccine versus placebo. The CDR3 DNA reads as TGTGCCAGCAGCCCAGGGGCGACTAATGAAAAACTGTTTTTT. Protein: CASSPGATNEKLFF.